Presented here are 23 T cell receptor beta chains from one specimen sequenced in a study of beta chain features in type 1 diabetes. Expressed TCRB transcripts got sequenced, as all isolated RNA was reverse transcribed. Some clones are missing from TCRdb's copy, which holds only in-frame ones; the method was immunoSEQ multiplex PCR. The table records 200,000 to 250,000 clones, roughly 15% of them present only once. Sequencing was carried out using naive CD4+ T cells from blood. These TCRs come from a woman between 40 and 55 years old in good health.

This clone was recorded a few times. This CDR3 is CASSTIQGTEAFF. The CDR3 nucleotides are TGTGCCAGCAGTACCATACAGGGCACTGAAGCTTTCTTT. J is TRBJ1-1 and V is TRBV6-4, with a possible D match to TRBD1 (6 bases). The V end lost 5 bases, the J end lost 4 bases, and 11 bases lay between the germline ends. CDR3 size: 13 residues. Germline loops: CDR1 MRHNA, CDR2 SNTAGT.

This clone has only a few counts. The chain couples TRBV6-6 to TRBJ2-1, with D unclear. The CDR3 has 15 residues. Germline assignment: CDR1 MNHNY and CDR2 SVGAGI (reference sequence). V shed 2 bases and J shed 2 bases, with 10 bases lying between them. The CDR3 nucleotides read TGTGCCAGCAGTTACAGTCCCAGGCCCTACAATGAGCAGTTCTTC. Translation: CASSYSPRPYNEQFF.

This clone was detected only a few times. V usage is TRBV5-1 and J usage is TRBJ2-5; TRBD2 is a possible D gene (5 bases). Germline CDR1 is SGHRS and CDR2 is YFSETQ. The CDR3 is 12 residues long. Trimming shortened V by 5 bases and J by 3 bases, and 8 bases separated the two germline ends. CDR3 protein: CASRDGEETQYF. The CDR3 coding sequence is TGCGCCAGCAGGGACGGGGAAGAGACCCAGTACTTC. Combining the CDR3 with reference TRBV5-1 and TRBJ2-5 gives the whole variable domain KAGVTQTPRYLIKTRGQQVTLSCSPISGHRSVSWYQQTPGQGLQFLFEYFSETQRNKGNFPGRFSGRQFSNSRSEMNVSTLELGDSALYLCASRDGEETQYFGPGTRLLVL.

This chain uses TRBV2 with TRBJ2-3; D call uncertain. Between the trimmed V and J ends, which lost 4 bases and 3 bases, there was a span of 2 bases. This CDR3 region has 11 residues. CDR1 and CDR2 (germline): SNHLY, FYNNEI. The CDR3 DNA reads as TGTGCCAGCAGTGCAACAGATACGCAGTATTTT. It is translated as CASSATDTQYF.

This clone was seen more than once but under ten times. J is TRBJ2-5 and V is TRBV4-2; D perhaps matches TRBD2 (6 bases). The length of the CDR3 is 13 residues. Germline CDR1 and CDR2: LGHNA and YNFKEQ. V was cut by 4 bases and J by 5 bases, with 11 bases left in between. The CDR3, as DNA: TGTGCCAGCAGCCCCACTAGCTTGGAGACCCAGTACTTC. It yields the protein CASSPTSLETQYF.

This clone showed up just a few times. The V call is TRBV2, the J call TRBJ2-3, with a weak D call TRBD2 (5 bases). Deletions cut 4 bases from V and 0 bases from J, with 11 bases between. The CDR3 runs to 15 residues. CDR1 is SNHLY and CDR2 is FYNNEI in the germline V gene. Written as DNA, the CDR3 is TGTGCCAGCAGTGTAGGGAGTTCTAGCACAGATACGCAGTATTTT. It yields the protein CASSVGSSSTDTQYF.

This clone was observed a handful of times. J is TRBJ1-2 and V is TRBV5-1, with D hard to call. V gave up 1 base and J gave up 2 bases, with 6 bases separating them. CDR1 is SGHRS, CDR2 YFSETQ, per germline. The CDR3 totals 13 residues. CDR3: CASSLSGNYGYTF. As DNA, the CDR3 is TGCGCCAGCAGCTTGTCCGGGAACTATGGCTACACCTTC.

This clone was detected a few times. The CDR3 spells CASSTRDSLYEQYF. The CDR3 DNA reads as TGCGCCAGCAGCACCCGGGACAGTCTCTACGAGCAGTACTTC. V gene TRBV4-1 combines with J gene TRBJ2-7; 7 bases line up with TRBD1. The CDR3 consists of 14 residues. Germline V gives CDR1 MGHRA, CDR2 YSYEKL. V shed 5 bases, J shed 3 bases, and the junction held 7 bases outside the gene matches.

The chain employs TRBV6-5 and TRBJ2-5, with TRBD1 matching 7 bases. Trimming cost V 2 bases and J 6 bases; bases outside gene matches: 3. There are 13 residues in the CDR3. Germline V lookup: CDR1 MNHEY, CDR2 SVGAGI. The CDR3 spells CASSYDRVKTQYF. The DNA for the CDR3 is TGTGCCAGCAGTTACGACAGGGTGAAGACCCAGTACTTC.

This clone turned up a few times. J is TRBJ2-5 and V is TRBV10-3; 7 bases map to TRBD1. CDR3 size: 13 residues. V was clipped by 8 bases and J by 4 bases; unmatched bases: 7. Germline assignment: CDR1 ENHRY and CDR2 SYGVKD. Here the CDR3 DNA reads TGTGCCATCCTCAAGGGGGCGGGAGAGACCCAGTACTTC. Encoded protein: CAILKGAGETQYF.

This clone was seen a handful of times. The V and J genes are TRBV7-8 and TRBJ2-5; TRBD1 matches at 9 bases. The CDR3 runs to 15 residues. Trimming cost V 4 bases and J 5 bases; bases outside gene matches: 8. Germline CDR1 and CDR2: SGHVS and FQNEAQ. The CDR3, as DNA: TGTGCCAGCAGCTACCGCCGGACAGGGGTTGAGACCCAGTACTTC. Residues: CASSYRRTGVETQYF.

This rearrangement joins TRBV6-5 to TRBJ2-7; D call uncertain. Germline loops: CDR1 MNHEY, CDR2 SVGAGI. V was shortened by 0 bases and J by 3 bases, with 15 bases between the two germline ends. The CDR3 is made up of 16 amino acids. The CDR3 region has the DNA TGTGCCAGCAGTTACTCCCAACCCACACACAGCTACGAGCAGTACTTC. Translating it yields CASSYSQPTHSYEQYF.

This chain's CDR3 is CASSVGYEQYF. The CDR3 region has the DNA TGTGCCAGCAGTGTCGGCTACGAGCAGTACTTC. The genes are TRBV6-1 and TRBJ2-7; D unresolved. Trimming left V 4 bases short and J 3 bases short, with 4 bases between. Germline CDR1 reads MNHNS; CDR2 reads SASEGT. The CDR3 is 11 amino acids.

The rearrangement links TRBV5-1 to TRBJ2-7; TRBD1 matches 10 bases. Unmatched junction bases numbered 4, after V lost 4 bases and J lost 0 bases. CDR1 and CDR2 from the germline V gene are SGHRS and YFSETQ. The CDR3 runs 15 residues. The CDR3 sequence: CASSRQGADSYEQYF. DNA of the CDR3: TGCGCCAGCAGCAGACAGGGGGCGGACTCCTACGAGCAGTACTTC.

This rearrangement joins TRBV25-1 to TRBJ2-7; tentative D call: TRBD1 (6 bases). V was pared by 4 bases and J by 3 bases, with 13 bases between. Per the germline V gene, CDR1 is MGHDK and CDR2 is SYGVNS. CDR3 size: 14 residues. The CDR3 nucleotides are TGTGCCAGCAGTGGACCGGGACAAATCTACGAGCAGTACTTC. Its protein product is CASSGPGQIYEQYF.

The rearrangement links TRBV5-4 to TRBJ1-2; 7 bases match TRBD1. Germline-derived CDR1 and CDR2 are SGHNT and YYREEE (reference sequence). The CDR3 has 16 residues. The junction had 11 bases not matched to a gene; V was cut back by 2 bases and J by 4 bases. This CDR3 is CASSFGQAAGIYGYTF. Written as DNA, the CDR3 is TGTGCCAGCAGCTTCGGACAGGCGGCAGGAATCTATGGCTACACCTTC.

This clone was counted a few times. This chain links TRBV18 with TRBJ2-3; a possible D gene is TRBD2 (5 bases). The germline V gene has CDR1 KGHSH and CDR2 LQKENI. The CDR3 length is 17 residues. V lost 2 bases and J lost 3, with 18 bases in between. The CDR3 spells CASSPYLVGVETDTQYF. DNA for the CDR3: TGTGCCAGCTCACCATATCTGGTCGGGGTGGAGACAGATACGCAGTATTTT. The full variable domain, completed using reference TRBV18 and TRBJ2-3, is NAGVMQNPRHLVRRRGQEARLRCSPMKGHSHVYWYRQLPEEGLKFMVYLQKENIIDESGMPKERFSAEFPKEGPSILRIQQVVRGDSAAYFCASSPYLVGVETDTQYFGPGTRLTVL.

The gene calls are TRBV21-1 and TRBJ2-7; TRBD2 was called by the table and not checked on the DNA. TRBV21-1 is a recognized pseudogene. This CDR3 contains 15 residues. DNA of the CDR3: TGTGCCAGCAGTAATGCGGCGCCAGTTCCCTACGAGCAGTACTTC. This sequence encodes CASSNAAPVPYEQYF.

The genes are TRBV12-5 and TRBJ1-2; D not resolved. Germline loops: CDR1 LGHNT, CDR2 FRNRAP. CDR3 length equals 14 residues. V was clipped by 1 base and J by 4 bases, with 10 bases between them. The CDR3 region has the DNA TGTGCTAGTGGTTTGGGGCAGAGGGTCTATGGCTACACCTTC. This translates into CASGLGQRVYGYTF.

The chain carries TRBV6-5 and TRBJ2-3, with TRBD2 matching over 9 bases. The ends lost 0 bases at V and 5 bases at J; junction bases unmatched: 6. The CDR3 runs to 16 residues. Germline V gene data show CDR1 as MNHEY and CDR2 as SVGAGI. As DNA, the CDR3 is TGTGCCAGCAGTTACTCCCTAGCGGGGAAGAGAGATACGCAGTATTTT. This gives the protein CASSYSLAGKRDTQYF.

This chain joins TRBV7-8 and TRBJ1-3, with 10 bases fitting TRBD1. Germline-derived CDR1 and CDR2 are SGHVS and FQNEAQ. V was clipped by 4 bases and J by 4 bases; unmatched bases: 4. CDR3 size: 15 residues. Written as DNA, the CDR3 is TGTGCCAGCAGCTCGACAGGGGGCGGGGGAAACACCATATATTTT. Translation: CASSSTGGGGNTIYF. The full variable domain, completed using reference TRBV7-8 and TRBJ1-3, is GAGVSQSPRYKVAKRGQDVALRCDPISGHVSLFWYQQALGQGPEFLTYFQNEAQLDKSGLPSDRFFAERPEGSVSTLKIQRTQQEDSAVYLCASSSTGGGGNTIYFGEGSWLTVV.

This clone was detected only a few times. This chain uses TRBV5-1 with TRBJ2-7; D remains unclear. The CDR3 totals 13 residues. CDR1 is SGHRS, CDR2 YFSETQ, per germline. V was shortened by 0 bases and J by 6 bases, with 10 bases between the two germline ends. The CDR3 protein is CASSLATAGEQYF. CDR3 nucleotides: TGCGCCAGCAGCTTGGCGACGGCAGGCGAGCAGTACTTC.

The table lists this clone with a few counts. V is TRBV25-1 and J is TRBJ1-1; 7 positions agree with TRBD1. The length of the CDR3 is 13 residues. V was pared by 6 bases and J by 11 bases, with 12 bases of the junction left unmatched. Per germline, CDR1 MGHDK and CDR2 SYGVNS. The CDR3 is CASSSTGAARAFF. CDR3 bases: TGTGCCAGCAGCAGCACAGGGGCCGCCCGGGCTTTCTTT.